Listed below are T cell receptor beta chains from one sample, sequenced in a study of T cell changes during pregnancy in multiple sclerosis. Repertoires were generated with immunoSEQ multiplex PCR, while TCRdb's copy carries only in-frame clones and drops some. The table includes 35,000 to 55,000 clones, around 92% detected once. Sample: CD4+ T cells from peripheral blood mononuclear cells, taken in the third trimester of pregnancy. The receptors here all came from a female donor with multiple sclerosis, enrolled in a pregnancy study. Each CDR3 is given with its conserved first and last residue.

CATGLALGEQYF TRBV28
CASTQMPGAQDKQFF TRBV7-6
CASSQGTLVGVNEQFF TRBV7-2
CASSLATGNTEAFF TRBV18
CASSPDIWNTEAFF TRBV6-5
CASSLRLAGETQYF TRBV7-2
CASSLGPAGLAAYNEQFF TRBV7-9
CASSQGQIYGYTF TRBV6-6
CASSLGLAGGYEQYF TRBV28
CASSVSGKSAGELFF TRBV5-1
CASSSGLANNEQFF TRBV6-1
CASSPGQGSPNYGYTF TRBV6-4
CASKIRGHPTDTQYF TRBV7-3
CASSQSTGQYDTQYF TRBV14
CASSVETGVRNNEQFF TRBV9
CASRPTGLKTNYGYTF TRBV27